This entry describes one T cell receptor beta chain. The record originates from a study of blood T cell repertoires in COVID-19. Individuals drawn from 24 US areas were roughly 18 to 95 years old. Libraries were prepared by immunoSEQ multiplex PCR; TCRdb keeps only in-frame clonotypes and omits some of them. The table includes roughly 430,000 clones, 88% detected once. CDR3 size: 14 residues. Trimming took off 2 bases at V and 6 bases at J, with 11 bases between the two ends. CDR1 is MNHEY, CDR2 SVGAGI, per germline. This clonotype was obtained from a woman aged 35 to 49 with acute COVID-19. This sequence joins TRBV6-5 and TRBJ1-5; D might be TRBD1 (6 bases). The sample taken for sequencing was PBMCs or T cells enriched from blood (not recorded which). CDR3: CASSYAGVSQPQHF. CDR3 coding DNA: TGTGCCAGCAGTTACGCAGGGGTGAGTCAGCCCCAGCATTTT.